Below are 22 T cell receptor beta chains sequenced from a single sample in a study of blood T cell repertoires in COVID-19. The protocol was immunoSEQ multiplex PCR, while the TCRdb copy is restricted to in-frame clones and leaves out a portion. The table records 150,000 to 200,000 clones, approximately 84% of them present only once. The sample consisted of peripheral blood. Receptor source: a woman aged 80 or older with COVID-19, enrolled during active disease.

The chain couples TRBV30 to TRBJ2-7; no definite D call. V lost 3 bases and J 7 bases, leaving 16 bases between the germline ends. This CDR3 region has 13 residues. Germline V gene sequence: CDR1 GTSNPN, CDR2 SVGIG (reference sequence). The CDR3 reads CAWSHTRIGEQYF. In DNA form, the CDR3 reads TGTGCCTGGAGCCATACCCGAATCGGGGAGCAGTACTTC.

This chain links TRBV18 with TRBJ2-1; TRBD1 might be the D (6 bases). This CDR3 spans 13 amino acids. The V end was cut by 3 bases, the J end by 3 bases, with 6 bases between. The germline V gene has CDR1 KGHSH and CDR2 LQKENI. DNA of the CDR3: TGTGCCAGCTCACCGGACAGCTACAATGAGCAGTTCTTC. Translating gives CASSPDSYNEQFF.

CDR3 nucleotide sequence: TGTGCCAGCAGCAAATACCGGACAGGGCGACCTTCCAATCAGCCCCAGCATTTT. It yields the protein CASSKYRTGRPSNQPQHF. The V and J genes are TRBV7-6 and TRBJ1-5, with TRBD1 matching over 8 bases. This CDR3 region has 18 residues. The V gene end was trimmed by 5 bases and the J gene end by 3 bases; junction bases not matched to a gene: 15. In germline, CDR1 is SGHVS, CDR2 FNYEAQ. Drawing the rest from reference TRBV7-6 and TRBJ1-5, the complete variable domain is GAGVSQSPRYKVTKRGQDVALRCDPISGHVSLYWYRQALGQGPEFLTYFNYEAQQDKSGLPNDRFSAERPEGSISTLTIQRTEQRDSAMYRCASSKYRTGRPSNQPQHFGDGTRLSIL.

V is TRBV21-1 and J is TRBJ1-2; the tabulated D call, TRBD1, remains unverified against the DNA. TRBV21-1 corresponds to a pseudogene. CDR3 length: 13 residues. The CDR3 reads CASNQQANYGYTF. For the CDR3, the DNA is TGTGCCAGCAATCAACAGGCTAACTATGGCTACACCTTC.

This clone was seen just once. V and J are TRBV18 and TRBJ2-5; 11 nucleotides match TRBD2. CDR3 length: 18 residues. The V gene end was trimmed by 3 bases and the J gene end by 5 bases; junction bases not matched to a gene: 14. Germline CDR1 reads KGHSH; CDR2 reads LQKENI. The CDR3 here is CASSPFPLAGGSEETQYF. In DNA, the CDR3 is TGTGCCAGCTCACCCTTTCCGCTAGCGGGGGGTTCGGAGGAGACCCAGTACTTC.

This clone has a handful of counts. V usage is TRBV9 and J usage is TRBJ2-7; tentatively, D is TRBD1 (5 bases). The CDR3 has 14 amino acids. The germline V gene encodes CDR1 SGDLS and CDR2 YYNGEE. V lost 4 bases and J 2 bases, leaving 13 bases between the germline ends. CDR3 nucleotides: TGTGCCAGCAGCCATGGGGCCAAACCCTACGAGCAGTACTTC. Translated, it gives CASSHGAKPYEQYF.

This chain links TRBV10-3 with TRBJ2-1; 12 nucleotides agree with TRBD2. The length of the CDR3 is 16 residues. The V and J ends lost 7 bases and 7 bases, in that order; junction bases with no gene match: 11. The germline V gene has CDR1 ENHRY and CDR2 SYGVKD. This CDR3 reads CAITETSGSGRNEQFF. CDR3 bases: TGTGCCATCACCGAGACTAGCGGGAGCGGTAGGAATGAGCAGTTCTTC.

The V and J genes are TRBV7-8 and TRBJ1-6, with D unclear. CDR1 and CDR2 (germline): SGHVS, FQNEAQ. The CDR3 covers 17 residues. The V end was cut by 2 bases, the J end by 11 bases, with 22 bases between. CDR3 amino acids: CASSLIPGALFLPPLHF. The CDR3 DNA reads TGTGCCAGCAGCTTAATTCCGGGAGCCCTGTTTTTGCCACCCCTCCACTTT.

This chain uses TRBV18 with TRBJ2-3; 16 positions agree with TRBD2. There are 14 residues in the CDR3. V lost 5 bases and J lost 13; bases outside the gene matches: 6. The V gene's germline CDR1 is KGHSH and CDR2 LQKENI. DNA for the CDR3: TGTGCCAGCTCAACCGGGACTAGCGGGAGGGCTGAGTATTTT. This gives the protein CASSTGTSGRAEYF. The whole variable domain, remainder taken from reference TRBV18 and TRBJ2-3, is NAGVMQNPRHLVRRRGQEARLRCSPMKGHSHVYWYRQLPEEGLKFMVYLQKENIIDESGMPKERFSAEFPKEGPSILRIQQVVRGDSAAYFCASSTGTSGRAEYFGPGTRLTVL.

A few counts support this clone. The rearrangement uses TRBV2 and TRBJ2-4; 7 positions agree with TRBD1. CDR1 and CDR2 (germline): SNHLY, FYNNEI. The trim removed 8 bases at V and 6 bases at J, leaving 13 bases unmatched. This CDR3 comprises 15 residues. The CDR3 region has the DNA TGTGCCAGCGGCAGACAGGGCAGGGTAGGAAACATTCAGTACTTC. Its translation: CASGRQGRVGNIQYF.

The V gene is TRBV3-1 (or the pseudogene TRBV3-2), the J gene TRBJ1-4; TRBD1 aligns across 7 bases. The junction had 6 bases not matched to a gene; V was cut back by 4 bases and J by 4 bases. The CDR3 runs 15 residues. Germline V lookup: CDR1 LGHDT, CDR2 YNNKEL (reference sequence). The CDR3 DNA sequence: TGTGCCAGCAGCCGCTGGACAGGAGATAATGAAAAACTGTTTTTT. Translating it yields CASSRWTGDNEKLFF.

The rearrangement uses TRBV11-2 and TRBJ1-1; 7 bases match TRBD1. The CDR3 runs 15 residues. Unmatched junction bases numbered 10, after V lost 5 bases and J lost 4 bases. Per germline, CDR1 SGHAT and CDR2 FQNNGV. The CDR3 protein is CASSLDRVGSTEAFF. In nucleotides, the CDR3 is TGTGCCAGCAGCCTTGACAGGGTGGGGAGCACTGAAGCTTTCTTT.

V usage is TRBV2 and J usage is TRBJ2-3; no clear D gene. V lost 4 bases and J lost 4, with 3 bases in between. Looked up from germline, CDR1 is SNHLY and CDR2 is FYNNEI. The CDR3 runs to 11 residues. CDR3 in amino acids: CASSVADTQYF. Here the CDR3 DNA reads TGTGCCAGCAGTGTAGCAGATACGCAGTATTTT.

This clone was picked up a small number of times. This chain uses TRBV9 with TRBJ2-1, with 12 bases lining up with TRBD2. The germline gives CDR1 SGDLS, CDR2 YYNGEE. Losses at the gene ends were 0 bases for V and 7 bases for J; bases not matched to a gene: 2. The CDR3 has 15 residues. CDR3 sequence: CASSVGTSGGNEQFF. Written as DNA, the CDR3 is TGTGCCAGCAGCGTAGGCACTAGCGGGGGGAATGAGCAGTTCTTC.

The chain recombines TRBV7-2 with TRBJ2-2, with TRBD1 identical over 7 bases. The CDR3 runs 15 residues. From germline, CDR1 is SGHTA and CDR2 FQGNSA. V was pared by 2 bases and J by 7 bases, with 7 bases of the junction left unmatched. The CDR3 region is CASSLRGHFFGELFF. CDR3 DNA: TGTGCCAGCAGCTTAAGGGGGCACTTTTTCGGGGAGCTGTTTTTT.

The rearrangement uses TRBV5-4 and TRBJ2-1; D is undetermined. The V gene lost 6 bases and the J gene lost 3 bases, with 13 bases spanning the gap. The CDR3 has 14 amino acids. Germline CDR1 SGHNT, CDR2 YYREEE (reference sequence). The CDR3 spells CASTSPISYNEQFF. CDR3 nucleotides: TGTGCCAGCACCTCGCCCATTAGCTACAATGAGCAGTTCTTC. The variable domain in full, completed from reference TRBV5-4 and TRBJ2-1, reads ETGVTQSPTHLIKTRGQQVTLRCSSQSGHNTVSWYQQALGQGPQFIFQYYREEENGRGNFPPRFSGLQFPNYSSELNVNALELDDSALYLCASTSPISYNEQFFGPGTRLTVL.

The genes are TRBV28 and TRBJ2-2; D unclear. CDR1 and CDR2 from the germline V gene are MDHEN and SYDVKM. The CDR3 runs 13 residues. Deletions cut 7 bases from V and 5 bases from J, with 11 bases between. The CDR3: CASTQPQTGELFF. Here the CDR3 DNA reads TGTGCCAGCACCCAACCTCAGACCGGGGAGCTGTTTTTT. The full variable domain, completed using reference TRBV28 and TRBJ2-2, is DVKVTQSSRYLVKRTGEKVFLECVQDMDHENMFWYRQDPGLGLRLIYFSYDVKMKEKGDIPEGYSVSREKKERFSLILESASTNQTSMYLCASTQPQTGELFFGEGSRLTVL.

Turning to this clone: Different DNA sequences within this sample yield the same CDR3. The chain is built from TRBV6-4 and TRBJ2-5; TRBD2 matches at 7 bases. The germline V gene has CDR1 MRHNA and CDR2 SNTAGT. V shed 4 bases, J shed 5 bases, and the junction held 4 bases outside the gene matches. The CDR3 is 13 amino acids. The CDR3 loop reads CASSARGGETQYF. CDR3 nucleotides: TGTGCCAGCAGTGCGCGGGGAGGGGAGACCCAGTACTTC.

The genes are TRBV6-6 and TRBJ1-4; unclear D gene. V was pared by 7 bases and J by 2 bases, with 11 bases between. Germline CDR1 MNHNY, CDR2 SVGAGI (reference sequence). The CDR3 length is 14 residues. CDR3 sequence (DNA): TGTGCCAGCATCCCGGGAGGGACTAATGAAAAACTGTTTTTT. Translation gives CASIPGGTNEKLFF.

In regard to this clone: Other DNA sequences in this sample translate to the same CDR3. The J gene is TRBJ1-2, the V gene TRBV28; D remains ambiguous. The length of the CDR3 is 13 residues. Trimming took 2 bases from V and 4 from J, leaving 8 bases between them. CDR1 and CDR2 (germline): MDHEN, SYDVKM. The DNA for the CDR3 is TGTGCCAGCAGTTTAACGGGTCGCTATGGCTACACCTTC. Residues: CASSLTGRYGYTF.

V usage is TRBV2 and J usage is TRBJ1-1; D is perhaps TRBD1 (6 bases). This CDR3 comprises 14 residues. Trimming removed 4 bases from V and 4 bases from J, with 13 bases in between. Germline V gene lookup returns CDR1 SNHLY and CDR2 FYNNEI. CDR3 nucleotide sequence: TGTGCCAGCAGTGGGTGGCAGGGGATCACTGAAGCTTTCTTT. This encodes CASSGWQGITEAFF.

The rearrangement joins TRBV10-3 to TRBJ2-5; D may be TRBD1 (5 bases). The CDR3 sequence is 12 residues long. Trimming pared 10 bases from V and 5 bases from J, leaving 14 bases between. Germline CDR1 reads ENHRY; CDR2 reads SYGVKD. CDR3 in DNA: TGTGCCACCGCGACAGACGGGGAGACCCAGTACTTC. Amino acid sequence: CATATDGETQYF.